This TCR beta chain comes out of a study of immune characterization of retroperitoneal liposarcoma. MiXCR, applied by TCRdb to the PCR reads, yields one record per CDR3 protein. Counted here are about 18,000 distinct CDR3 sequences, 37% occurring once; the ten biggest clones make up 6.5% to 9%. This clonotype was recorded at least ten times. Germline CDR1 MNHNS, CDR2 SASEGT. The CDR3 runs to 16 residues. Trimming removed 6 bases at V and 0 bases at J, with 16 bases between. The TCR sequence derives from a male donor with retroperitoneal liposarcoma. The specimen was blood. The chain is built from TRBV6-1 and TRBJ2-3; D perhaps matches TRBD2 (6 bases). CDR3 loop: CASRAWGEVSTDTQYF. CDR3 coding DNA: TGTGCCAGCAGGGCCTGGGGGGAAGTGAGCACAGATACGCAGTATTTT.